The clone carrying this TCR beta chain was counted ten times or more. No antigen is known for it. V gave up 0 bases and J gave up 5 bases, with 15 bases separating them. This CDR3 is built from 15 residues. Germline V CDR1 and CDR2: SGHRS, YFSETQ. The sample belongs to a study of T cells in Graves' hyperthyroidism and ophthalmopathy. Researchers amplified the TCR beta CDR3 regions from RNA transcripts. In the first-round RT-PCR of the TCR CDR3, the HTBI primer set was used. MiXCR, run by TCRdb on the multiplex PCR reads, gives a single entry per CDR3 protein. This sample has approximately 640,000 distinct CDR3 sequences, with 15% to 20% found just once. Findings of the study overall: Ophthalmopathy, which appeared later, was predicted by the model a median approximately 6 months before onset.

The chain joins TRBV5-1 to TRBJ2-7, with D possibly being TRBD1 (5 bases). This receptor was identified in a man in his forties or fifties with Graves' hyperthyroidism. Sequencing was carried out using blood. CDR3 protein: CASSLVFRSQDEQYF. CDR3 nucleotide sequence: TGCGCCAGCAGCTTGGTGTTTCGGTCACAGGACGAGCAGTACTTC.